The 8 T cell receptor beta chains given below trace back to one sample, sequenced in a study of T cell changes during pregnancy in multiple sclerosis. Profiled with immunoSEQ multiplex PCR; TCRdb holds only in-frame clones, not every one. This sample has around 96,000 clones, with just under 95% found just once. The sequences come from peripheral blood, collected in the first trimester of pregnancy. The receptors shown here come from a female donor with multiple sclerosis, enrolled in a pregnancy study.

The CDR3 DNA reads TGTGCCAGCAGCAAAGTGGGAGCCCATGACCACGAGCAGTACTTC. Translating gives CASSKVGAHDHEQYF. The chain joins TRBV21-1 to TRBJ2-7; no DNA check was done on the table's D call, TRBD2. TRBV21-1 is a pseudogene segment. CDR3 length: 15 residues.

The V call is TRBV6-1, the J call TRBJ1-2, with a possible D match to TRBD1 (5 bases). Germline CDR1 reads MNHNS; CDR2 reads SASEGT. V was cut by 6 bases and J by 3 bases, with 11 bases left in between. This CDR3 is 13 amino acids long. The CDR3 loop reads CASSRQLDYGYTF. The CDR3 nucleotides read TGTGCCAGCAGCCGACAGCTGGACTATGGCTACACCTTC.

The chain couples TRBV19 to TRBJ1-6; weak D call: TRBD1 (5 bases). Trimming stripped 7 bases from V and 10 bases from J, with 20 bases between. The CDR3 extends over 15 amino acids. Per germline, CDR1 LNHDA and CDR2 SQIVND (reference sequence). CDR3 DNA sequence: TGTGCCAGTAAGATCGGGCCAGGGTCTTACTCACCCCTCCACTTT. Translated: CASKIGPGSYSPLHF. Full variable domain (outside the CDR3, taken from reference TRBV19 and TRBJ1-6): DGGITQSPKYLFRKEGQNVTLSCEQNLNHDAMYWYRQDPGQGLRLIYYSQIVNDFQKGDIAEGYSVSREKKESFPLTVTSAQKNPTAFYLCASKIGPGSYSPLHFGNGTRLTVT.

The chain combines TRBV6-1 with TRBJ2-1; a possible D gene is TRBD1 (5 bases). This CDR3 has 10 residues. Germline V lookup: CDR1 MNHNS, CDR2 SASEGT. Trimming left V 10 bases short and J 12 bases short, with 13 bases between. CDR3 amino acids: CATSRVRQFF. CDR3 nucleotides: TGTGCCACCTCCAGGGTCCGGCAGTTCTTC.

V gene TRBV11-2 combines with J gene TRBJ2-1; the D gene is possibly TRBD1 (5 bases). The V end was cut by 0 bases, the J end by 7 bases, with 16 bases between. The germline CDR1 and CDR2 sequences are SGHAT and FQNNGV. The CDR3 contains 16 residues. The chain's CDR3 is CASSLEVGAVGNEQFF. The CDR3 DNA follows: TGTGCCAGCAGCTTAGAGGTAGGGGCTGTCGGGAATGAGCAGTTCTTC.

The CDR3 region has the DNA TGTGCCAGCAGTGAGAGTCAGGGGGCGGGGGAGACCCAGTACTTC. Its translation is CASSESQGAGETQYF. The chain recombines TRBV6-1 with TRBJ2-5; TRBD1 agrees at 8 bases. Germline values: CDR1 MNHNS, CDR2 SASEGT. Unmatched junction bases numbered 8, after V lost 3 bases and J lost 5 bases. The CDR3 runs 15 residues.

V is TRBV19 and J is TRBJ2-2, with D hard to call. CDR1 LNHDA and CDR2 SQIVND come from the germline V gene (reference sequence). The CDR3 consists of 14 residues. The V and J ends lost 1 base and 4 bases respectively, with 7 bases between them. For the CDR3, the DNA is TGTGCCAGTAGTATAGGTGGGCCCACCGGGGAGCTGTTTTTT. Amino acid sequence: CASSIGGPTGELFF.

The DNA of the CDR3 is TGTGCCAGCAGCCTACCGGGACAGTATACTGATGGCTACACCTTC. Translated: CASSLPGQYTDGYTF. The V call is TRBV7-8, the J call TRBJ1-2, with 7 bases that match TRBD1. The germline CDR1 and CDR2 sequences are SGHVS and FQNEAQ. V shed 5 bases and J 6 bases; nucleotides not matched to a gene: 12. This CDR3 spans 15 amino acids.